This T cell receptor beta chain was captured in a study of PD-L1 blockade in urothelial cancer. Study-level results: Sub-median blood TCR clonality before treatment predicted longer survival.

Using immunoSEQ multiplex PCR, the repertoire was profiled, and TCRdb retains in-frame clones only, with some absent. Of just under 30,000 clones listed, roughly 86% are singletons. This clone was observed a handful of times. As yet, its antigen is unknown. The CDR3 runs 15 residues. CDR1 and CDR2 from the germline V gene are SGHDN and FVKESK. The junction had 7 bases not matched to a gene; V was cut back by 2 bases and J by 5 bases. The sequencing used PBMCs, collected around atezolizumab (anti-PD-L1) treatment. This sequence originates from a man aged 50 to 60 with urothelial cancer. V gene TRBV14 combines with J gene TRBJ2-5, with 8 bases fitting TRBD2. CDR3 protein: CASSQLGASGETQYF. CDR3 DNA sequence: TGTGCCAGCAGCCAATTGGGGGCTAGCGGGGAGACCCAGTACTTC.